This is a list of T cell receptor delta chains from one sample in a study of gamma-delta T cells after stem cell transplantation. TCRdb re-called the RT-PCR reads through CATT. The sample includes 3,000 to 4,000 delta-chain clones, around 16% of them seen just once. The sample consisted of gamma-delta T cells. The receptors were gathered from a human donor. It is not recorded whose cells these are; they may come from a transplant donor. CDR3s include the opening cysteine and the closing phenylalanine or tryptophan. The D gene is left open where the match is weak. The listing skips clone size in some rows; elsewhere it reads once, few, many or a size class.

D,V,size,J,DNA,CDR3
TRDD3,TRDV2,NA,TRDJ1,TGTGCCTGTGACACCTTACTGGGGGATACGACCGATAAACTCATCTTT,CACDTLLGDTTDKLIF
TRDD3,TRDV2,NA,TRDJ1,TGTGCCTGTGACAAACTGGGGGATACCCACACCGATAAACTCATCTTT,CACDKLGDTHTDKLIF
TRDD3,TRDV2,few,TRDJ1,TGTGCCTGTGACCCCCTCTCAGTGGGGGATACGCGGGGCCTGGATTTTTACACCGATAAACTCATCTTT,CACDPLSVGDTRGLDFYTDKLIF
NA,TRDV2,NA,TRDJ1,TGTGCCTGTGACGGGCCTGCTGGGGCCCGCGATAAACTCATCTTT,CACDGPAGARDKLIF
TRDD3,TRDV2,NA,TRDJ1,TGTGCCTGTGACACGATTAAGCTCTCTGGGGGATACGCCACCGATAAACTCATCTTT,CACDTIKLSGGYATDKLIF
NA,TRDV2,NA,TRDJ1,TGTGCCTGTGACCCTCTTCCCTCTCGAGCTACTCAAACCGATAAACTCATCTTT,CACDPLPSRATQTDKLIF
TRDD3,TRDV2,few,TRDJ1,TGTGCCTGTGACGGGCTGGGGGAAGACACCGATAAACTCATCTTT,CACDGLGEDTDKLIF
TRDD3,TRDV2,NA,TRDJ2,TGTGCCTGTGACGGGGTACTGGGGGTTCCTTTGACAGCACAACTCTTCTTT,CACDGVLGVPLTAQLFF
TRDD3,TRDV2,few,TRDJ1,TGTGCCTGTGACACGCTCGGGGGATCGACCGATAAACTCATCTTT,CACDTLGGSTDKLIF
NA,TRDV2,few,TRDJ3,TGTGCCCGTGACACGGTTAGTGCGGGCTCCTGGGACACCCGACAGATGTTTTTC,CARDTVSAGSWDTRQMFF
TRDD3,TRDV2,NA,TRDJ1,TGTGCCTGTGACACCGTGGGAGCTGGGGGATACCCGTACACCGATAAACTCATCTTT,CACDTVGAGGYPYTDKLIF
TRDD3,TRDV2,NA,TRDJ1,TGTGCCTGTGACTCCGTACTGGGGGATATGACCGATAAACTCATCTTT,CACDSVLGDMTDKLIF
TRDD3,TRDV2,medium-sized,TRDJ1,TGTGCCTGTGACCCTGCGTCGGGGCGGGGAGGCGAGGATACGCGTGGTAAACTCATCTTT,CACDPASGRGGEDTRGKLIF
TRDD3,TRDV2,NA,TRDJ1,TGCGCCTGTGACACCGTGGGTGGGGGATACACCGATAAACTCATCTTT,CACDTVGGGYTDKLIF
NA,TRDV2,medium-sized,TRDJ1,TGTGCCTGTGTCCCGCTGGGCAGGGACACCGATAAACTCATCTTT,CACVPLGRDTDKLIF
TRDD3,TRDV2,NA,TRDJ1,TGTGCCTGTGACACCTTACTGGGGGATGACGGAGACGATAAACTCATCTTT,CACDTLLGDDGDDKLIF
TRDD3,TRDV2,few,TRDJ3,TGTGCCTGTGACACCAGCGGGGAGACTGGGGGATCCTCCTGGGACACCCGACAGATGTTTTTC,CACDTSGETGGSSWDTRQMFF
NA,TRDV2,NA,TRDJ1,TGTGCCTGTGACACCGGGAATCTGCTGGGGACCCCGCCAACCGATAAACTCATCTTT,CACDTGNLLGTPPTDKLIF
TRDD3,TRDV2,few,TRDJ3,TGTGCCTGTGACTCGATGGGGGATACCTCCTGGGACACCCGACAGATGTTTTTC,CACDSMGDTSWDTRQMFF
NA,TRDV2,medium-sized,TRDJ1,TGTGCCTGTGACACCGTTCTGAAGATACGGGCCGTACACACCGATAAACTCATCTTT,CACDTVLKIRAVHTDKLIF
TRDD3,TRDV2,NA,TRDJ3,TGTGCCTGTGACACCCTACTGGGGGACCTCTCGAGCCCCTGGGACACCCGACAGATGTTTTTC,CACDTLLGDLSSPWDTRQMFF
NA,TRDV2,NA,TRDJ1,TGTGCCTGTGACTCAATTCCCCTTTCAAGTGGGGAGGACTTCGATAAACTCATCTTT,CACDSIPLSSGEDFDKLIF
TRDD3,TRDV2,few,TRDJ3,TGTGCCTGTGACACCACACCGGGAAACTGGGGGACCTCTAGCTCCTGGGACACCCGACAGATGTTTTTC,CACDTTPGNWGTSSSWDTRQMFF
TRDD3,TRDV2,few,TRDJ1,TGTGCCTGTGACACCTTACTGGGGGATGACACCGATAAACTCATCTTT,CACDTLLGDDTDKLIF
TRDD3,TRDV2,NA,TRDJ1,TGTGCCTGTGACGGGGTATCTGGGGGACCACACACCGATAAACTCATCTTT,CACDGVSGGPHTDKLIF
NA,TRDV2,few,TRDJ1,TGTGCCTGTGATAACTCCTTCGGGGGACAGTACACCGATAAACTCATCTTT,CACDNSFGGQYTDKLIF
TRDD3,TRDV1,NA,TRDJ1,TGTGCTCTTGGGGAACTAGTCTTGGGAAACTACGTGGGGGATACAGCCGATAAACTCATCTTT,CALGELVLGNYVGDTADKLIF
TRDD3,TRDV2,NA,TRDJ1,TGTGCCTGTGACCCCGTACTGGGGGATAGGGAGGATGATAAACTCATCTTT,CACDPVLGDREDDKLIF
TRDD3,TRDV2,few,TRDJ1,TGTGCCTGTGACACCGTGGGGGATAACGTAATCGATAAACTCATCTTT,CACDTVGDNVIDKLIF
TRDD3,TRDV2,medium-sized,TRDJ1,TGTGCCTGTGACAGAATTCCCACGGGGGATACGGTATACGGGGACACCGATAAACTCATCTTT,CACDRIPTGDTVYGDTDKLIF
TRDD3,TRDV2,medium-sized,TRDJ1,TGTGCCTGTGACACCTTACTGGGGGATACCTTCACCGATAAACTCATCTTT,CACDTLLGDTFTDKLIF
TRDD3,TRDV2,medium-sized,TRDJ2,TGTGCCTGTGACACCCTTACTGGGGGATCTGCACAACTCTTCTTT,CACDTLTGGSAQLFF
TRDD3,TRDV2,few,TRDJ1,TGTGCCTGTGACACCGTTGAAATGACTGGGGTAGACACCGATAAACTCATCTTT,CACDTVEMTGVDTDKLIF
TRDD3,TRDV2,large,TRDJ1,TGTGCCTGTGACACCGTAGCTGGGGGAGCCGACTTGTACACCGATAAACTCATCTTT,CACDTVAGGADLYTDKLIF
TRDD3,TRDV2,few,TRDJ3,TGTGCCTGTGACCCTGTACTGGGGGATACCGGGAACCCCCGACAGATGTTTTTC,CACDPVLGDTGNPRQMFF
NA,TRDV2,few,TRDJ1,TGTGCCTGTGACACCATGGGGGGGACCCCCCACACCGATAAACTCATCTTT,CACDTMGGTPHTDKLIF
TRDD3,TRDV2,few,TRDJ1,TGTGCCTGTGACCTTACTGGGGGACAGTACACCGATAAACTCATCTTT,CACDLTGGQYTDKLIF
TRDD3,TRDV2,NA,TRDJ1,TGTGCCTGTGACACCATGCTGACTGGGGGATACAGGACCGATAAACTCATCTTT,CACDTMLTGGYRTDKLIF
TRDD3,TRDV2,few,TRDJ1,TGTGCCTGTGACACCTTACTGGGGGATAATGCGGAACTCATCTTT,CACDTLLGDNAELIF
TRDD3,TRDV2,NA,TRDJ3,TGTGCCTGTGACACCGTGGACCTGGGGGATATAAGAACTCCCTCCTGGGACACCCGACAGATGTTTTTC,CACDTVDLGDIRTPSWDTRQMFF
TRDD3,TRDV2,few,TRDJ1,TGTGCCTGTGACCGACTGGGGGACTCGTACAGGTACACCGATAAACTCATCTTT,CACDRLGDSYRYTDKLIF
TRDD3,TRDV2,medium-sized,TRDJ1,TGTGCCTGTGACACCCTTACTGGGGGCCTCGATACCGATAAACTCATCTTT,CACDTLTGGLDTDKLIF
TRDD3,TRDV2,NA,TRDJ1,TGTGCCTGTGGCTCCTTACTGGGGGCCAACACCGATAAACTCATCTTT,CACGSLLGANTDKLIF
TRDD3,TRDV2,few,TRDJ1,TGTGCCTGTGACTCAATACGATCCGCTCTGGGGGATACGAGCACCGATAAACTCATCTTT,CACDSIRSALGDTSTDKLIF
TRDD3,TRDV2,large,TRDJ1,TGTGCCTGTGACAGGCTCGCCCCACGTTCTGGGGGATACGAGGACACCGATAAACTCATCTTT,CACDRLAPRSGGYEDTDKLIF
TRDD3,TRDV2,medium-sized,TRDJ2,TGTGCCTGTGACAAACTGGGGCCCGAGAGTCAACTCTTCTTT,CACDKLGPESQLFF
TRDD3,TRDV2,NA,TRDJ1,TGTGCCTGTGACACTTTGGATGGGGGATACGAGGACACCGATAAACTCATCTTT,CACDTLDGGYEDTDKLIF
TRDD3,TRDV2,large,TRDJ3,TGTGCCTGTGACACCGTACTGGGGGATACGGTTTCCTGGGACACCCGACAGATGTTTTTC,CACDTVLGDTVSWDTRQMFF
TRDD3,TRDV2,few,TRDJ3,TGTGCCTGTGACACAGTACTGGGGGATACCTCCTGGGACACCCGACAGATGTTTTTC,CACDTVLGDTSWDTRQMFF